Listed here is a single T cell receptor (beta chain). No antigen is known for it. PCR employed 60 Vbeta and 13 Jbeta primers. Generated by immunoSEQ multiplex PCR, the TCRdb table keeps only in-frame clones and is missing some. Among under 200,000 clones listed, roughly 77% were seen once. The data were taken from a study of cytomegalovirus exposure and HLA in healthy donors. Regarding the study as a whole: Most observed TCR sequences were rare, whereas some public TCRs were detected in many donors. The authors later linked a missense DCLRE1C variant to TCR beta V- and J-gene trimming. Presence/absence results assume similar sequencing depth per donor, which may not hold. Reports indicate that TCR beta sequences accurately predicted the HLA-A and HLA-B alleles of most subjects.

Germline-derived CDR1 and CDR2 are SGHTS and YDEGEE. Unmatched junction bases numbered 1, after V lost 3 bases and J lost 3 bases. The CDR3 has 13 residues. Sequencing was carried out using PBMCs. V usage is TRBV5-8 and J usage is TRBJ2-3; 7 bases agree with TRBD1. This TCR derives from a woman aged 45 to 65 in good health and CMV-seropositive. CDR3 sequence: CASSSRGTDTQYF. CDR3 nucleotide sequence: TGTGCCAGCAGCTCCAGGGGGACAGATACGCAGTATTTT.